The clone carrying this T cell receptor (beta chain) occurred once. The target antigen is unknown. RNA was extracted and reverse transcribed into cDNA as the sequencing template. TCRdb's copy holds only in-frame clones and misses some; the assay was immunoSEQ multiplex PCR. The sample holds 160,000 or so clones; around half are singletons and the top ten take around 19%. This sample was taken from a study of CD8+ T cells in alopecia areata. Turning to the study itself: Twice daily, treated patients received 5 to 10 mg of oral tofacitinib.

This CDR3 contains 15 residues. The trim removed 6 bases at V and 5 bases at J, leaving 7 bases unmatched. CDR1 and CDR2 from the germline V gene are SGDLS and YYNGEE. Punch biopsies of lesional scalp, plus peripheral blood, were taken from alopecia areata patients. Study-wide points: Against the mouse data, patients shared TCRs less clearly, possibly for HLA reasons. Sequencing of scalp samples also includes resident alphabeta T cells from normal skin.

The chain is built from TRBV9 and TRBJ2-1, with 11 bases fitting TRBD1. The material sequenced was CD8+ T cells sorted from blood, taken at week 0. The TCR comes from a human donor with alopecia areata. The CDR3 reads CASNPRDRGDNEQFF. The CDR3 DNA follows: TGTGCCAGCAACCCCCGGGACAGGGGGGACAATGAGCAGTTCTTC.